One sample yielded the 18 T cell receptor beta chains listed below, sequenced in a study of T cells after yellow fever vaccination. Using its own MiXCR run on the 5' RACE reads, TCRdb lists one record per CDR3 protein. This sample has 500,000 to 650,000 distinct CDR3 sequences, with 9% to 15% found just once. Sequencing was performed on PBMCs, taken on the day of the yellow fever booster vaccination. These receptors came from a man aged 25 to 40 who received the YFV17D yellow fever vaccine.

This clonotype was detected only a few times. The chain links TRBV11-2 to TRBJ2-3; 12 bases align to TRBD2. Germline loops: CDR1 SGHAT, CDR2 FQNNGV. This CDR3 comprises 18 residues. V lost 5 bases to trimming and J lost 3 bases; unmatched junction nucleotides: 12. Here the CDR3 DNA reads TGTGCCAGCAGCCCCCCGGGACTAGCGGGCCGTAGGACAGATACGCAGTATTTT. As protein: CASSPPGLAGRRTDTQYF.

V gene TRBV10-3 combines with J gene TRBJ2-7, with TRBD1 matching 7 bases. V trimming: 5 bases; J trimming: 2 bases; junction bases outside the gene matches: 9. CDR1 is ENHRY, CDR2 SYGVKD, per germline. This CDR3 has 15 residues. The CDR3 loop reads CAISTGPTGTYEQYF. CDR3 nucleotides: TGTGCCATCAGTACGGGTCCGACAGGGACCTACGAGCAGTACTTC.

The chain links TRBV6-1 to TRBJ2-7; TRBD2 matches at 13 bases. J was trimmed by 2 bases and V by 6 bases; bases with no gene match: 10. Germline values: CDR1 MNHNS, CDR2 SASEGT. The CDR3 is 17 residues long. CDR3 protein: CASRKTSGRLNPYEQYF. DNA of the CDR3: TGTGCCAGCAGAAAGACTAGCGGGAGGCTCAACCCCTACGAGCAGTACTTC.

This clonotype has more than one count but fewer than ten. This rearrangement joins TRBV28 to TRBJ1-5; 7 nucleotides match TRBD1. This CDR3 has 14 residues. The germline V gene encodes CDR1 MDHEN and CDR2 SYDVKM. J gave up 7 bases and V 7 bases, and 10 bases lay outside the gene matches. The CDR3 sequence is CASIMTGPGQPQHF. As DNA, the CDR3 is TGTGCCAGCATTATGACAGGGCCAGGGCAGCCCCAGCATTTT.

This clonotype came up a few times. This rearrangement joins TRBV20-1 to TRBJ1-6; D ambiguous. The V gene lost 6 bases and the J gene lost 14 bases, with 17 bases spanning the gap. CDR1 and CDR2 (germline): DFQATT, SNEGSKA (reference sequence). This CDR3 is 12 amino acids long. The CDR3 DNA sequence: TGCAGTGCGACGAATTTGCATGATACCCTCCACTTT. It encodes CSATNLHDTLHF.

This clonotype was picked up a small number of times. This chain joins TRBV20-1 and TRBJ1-5; D might be TRBD1 (5 bases). Deletions cut 7 bases from V and 5 bases from J, with 12 bases between. The length of the CDR3 is 12 residues. Germline-derived CDR1 and CDR2 are DFQATT and SNEGSKA (reference sequence). The CDR3 here is CSGGYRDQPQHF. CDR3 nucleotides: TGCAGTGGGGGGTACCGGGATCAGCCCCAGCATTTT.

The chain couples TRBV28 to TRBJ1-3, with 7 bases that match TRBD1. J was trimmed by 0 bases and V by 7 bases; bases with no gene match: 6. This CDR3 region has 15 residues. Germline-derived CDR1 and CDR2 are MDHEN and SYDVKM. CDR3 DNA: TGTGCCAGCAAGACCGGGACAGACTCTGGAAACACCATATATTTT. As protein: CASKTGTDSGNTIYF.

This rearrangement joins TRBV7-2 to TRBJ1-1, with TRBD1 identical over 7 bases. The V segment lost 5 bases and the J segment 6 bases; nucleotides outside the gene matches: 6. CDR1 is SGHTA, CDR2 FQGNSA, per germline. This CDR3 has 13 amino acids. The CDR3 is CASSITRGAEAFF. The CDR3 coding sequence is TGTGCCAGCAGCATAACCAGGGGGGCTGAAGCTTTCTTT.

This chain connects TRBV5-4 to TRBJ2-6; possible D gene TRBD2, 6 bases. V was clipped by 2 bases and J by 3 bases, with 9 bases between them. The CDR3 covers 15 residues. Germline assignment: CDR1 SGHNT and CDR2 YYREEE (reference sequence). The CDR3 here is CASSFGGLGANVLTF. In DNA form, the CDR3 reads TGTGCCAGCAGCTTCGGGGGACTTGGGGCCAACGTCCTGACTTTC. The full variable domain, rest sourced from reference TRBV5-4 and TRBJ2-6, is ETGVTQSPTHLIKTRGQQVTLRCSSQSGHNTVSWYQQALGQGPQFIFQYYREEENGRGNFPPRFSGLQFPNYSSELNVNALELDDSALYLCASSFGGLGANVLTFGAGSRLTVL.

In its sample, this clonotype was seen many times. The junction and the germline gene differ at one end; a read error may be behind it. The CDR3 DNA reads as TGTGCCAGCAGCTTAGGGCAGAACTATGGCTACACCTTC. This gives the protein CASSLGQNYGYTF. The V and J genes are TRBV5-1 and TRBJ1-2; D unclear. Per germline, CDR1 SGHRS and CDR2 YFSETQ. This CDR3 has 13 residues.

This clonotype was seen a few times. V usage is TRBV6-1 and J usage is TRBJ1-3; D gene uncertain. V gave up 8 bases and J gave up 2 bases, with 13 bases separating them. The CDR3 loop spans 14 amino acids. The V gene's germline CDR1 is MNHNS and CDR2 SASEGT. CDR3 sequence reads: CASQIGYTGNTIYF. The CDR3 bases are TGTGCCAGCCAGATAGGGTATACTGGAAACACCATATATTTT.

The chain has TRBV7-9 and TRBJ1-5, with D hard to call. Trimming removed 1 base from V and 5 bases from J, with 6 bases in between. The CDR3 length is 13 residues. Germline V gene data show CDR1 as SEHNR and CDR2 as FQNEAQ (reference sequence). The CDR3 protein is CASSLVGHQPQHF. The CDR3 DNA is TGTGCCAGCAGCTTAGTGGGCCATCAGCCCCAGCATTTT.

There are many counts of this clonotype. The chain has TRBV7-2 and TRBJ2-7, with D maybe TRBD2 (5 bases). With 9 bases removed from V and 0 bases from J, the gap between germline ends came to 9 bases. Per the germline V gene, CDR1 is SGHTA and CDR2 is FQGNSA. The CDR3 runs to 12 residues. The CDR3 nucleotides are TGTGCCAGTGGACTCGACTCCTACGAGCAGTACTTC. Translating it yields CASGLDSYEQYF.

This clonotype was recorded a few times. The gene calls are TRBV20-1 and TRBJ2-3, with TRBD2 identical over 7 bases. Germline V lookup: CDR1 DFQATT, CDR2 SNEGSKA (reference sequence). The CDR3 has 17 amino acids. V lost 1 base, J lost 5 bases, and 15 bases stayed unmatched. CDR3 DNA: TGCAGTGCTAGAGGACGTGGGAGGGCCTTTTGGCAAGATACGCAGTATTTT. It encodes CSARGRGRAFWQDTQYF.

Remarks on this clonotype: This clone may be a read error of a much larger clone one base away. The chain joins TRBV20-1 to TRBJ2-4; D may match TRBD1 or TRBD2 (5 bases each). The CDR3 loop spans 13 amino acids. The germline CDR1 and CDR2 sequences are DFQATT and SNEGSKA (reference sequence). DNA for the CDR3: TGCAGTGCTACTGGGGGAGAGGAAAACAATCAGTACTTC. Translated: CSATGGEENNQYF.

The chain has TRBV18 and TRBJ2-7; TRBD1 agrees at 7 bases. The CDR3 has 15 residues. V dropped 1 base and J dropped 2; count of bases not matched to a gene: 5. CDR1 and CDR2 from the germline V gene are KGHSH and LQKENI. The CDR3 spells CASSPQKQGTYEQYF. In DNA, the CDR3 is TGTGCCAGCTCACCACAAAAACAGGGGACCTACGAGCAGTACTTC.

V usage is TRBV15 and J usage is TRBJ2-5; TRBD1 matches 7 bases. The CDR3 contains 12 residues. Looked up from germline, CDR1 is LNHNV and CDR2 is YYDKDF (reference sequence). Unmatched junction bases numbered 7, after V lost 2 bases and J lost 13 bases. The CDR3 spells CATSRQGDDLYF. The CDR3 bases are TGTGCCACCAGCAGACAGGGGGATGATTTGTACTTC.

This clonotype was observed a few times. J is TRBJ2-2 and V is TRBV3-1; 7 bases align to TRBD1. The CDR3 extends over 13 amino acids. Germline CDR1 reads LGHDT; CDR2 reads YNNKEL (reference sequence). V shed 5 bases and J 7 bases; nucleotides not matched to a gene: 4. DNA for the CDR3: TGTGCCAGCAGCGGACAGGCTAGCGGGGAGCTGTTTTTT. It encodes CASSGQASGELFF.